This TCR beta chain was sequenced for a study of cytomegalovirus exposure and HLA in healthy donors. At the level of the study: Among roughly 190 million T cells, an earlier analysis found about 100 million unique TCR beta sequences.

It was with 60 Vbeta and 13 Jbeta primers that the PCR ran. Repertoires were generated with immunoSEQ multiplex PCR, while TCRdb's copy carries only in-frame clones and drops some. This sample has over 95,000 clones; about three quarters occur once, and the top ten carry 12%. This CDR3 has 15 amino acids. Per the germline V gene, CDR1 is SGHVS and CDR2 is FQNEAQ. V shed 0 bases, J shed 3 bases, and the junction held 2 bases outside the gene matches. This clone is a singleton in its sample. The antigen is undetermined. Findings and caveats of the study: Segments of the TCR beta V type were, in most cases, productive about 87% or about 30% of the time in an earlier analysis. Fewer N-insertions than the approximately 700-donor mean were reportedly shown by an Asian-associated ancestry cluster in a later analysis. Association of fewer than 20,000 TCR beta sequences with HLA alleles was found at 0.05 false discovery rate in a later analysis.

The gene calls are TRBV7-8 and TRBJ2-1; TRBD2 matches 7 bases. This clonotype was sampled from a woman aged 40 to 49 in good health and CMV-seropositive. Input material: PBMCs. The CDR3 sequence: CASSLAGGDYNEQFF. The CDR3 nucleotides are TGTGCCAGCAGCTTAGCGGGGGGGGACTACAATGAGCAGTTCTTC.